What follows are 30 T cell receptor beta chains derived from one specimen sequenced in a study of spatial heterogeneity in lung cancer (dated by TCRdb to about 2019). This specimen's time point label, per the study, means: blood at routine non-recurrence follow-up after resection. The library was made by 5' RACE. Sequencing was carried out with a NextSeq 500. TCRdb reran the public reads through fastp at Q25 and MiXCR, keeping productive beta chains. Here each entry gathers all rows of one CDR3 protein and keeps the most common genes and DNA. Within this sample are roughly 72,000 distinct CDR3 sequences, with approximately 8.9% of them counted one time only. Less than 2% of the sample is taken by the ten largest. Here the sequenced sample was PBMCs, taken at follow-up. The receptors derive from a female donor with early-stage non-small cell lung cancer.

There are many counts of this clonotype. The chain combines TRBV7-3 with TRBJ2-1; D is uncertain. Germline V gives CDR1 SGHTA, CDR2 FQGTGA. V lost 5 bases, J lost 0 bases, and 5 bases lay in between. The CDR3 loop spans 13 amino acids. CDR3 in amino acids: CASSQSSYNEQFF. The CDR3, as DNA: TGTGCCAGCAGCCAGAGCTCCTACAATGAGCAGTTCTTC.

In its sample, this clonotype was seen many times. The V and J genes are TRBV7-2 and TRBJ2-7; no clear D gene. Deletions cut 2 bases from V and 0 bases from J, with 8 bases between. CDR3 length: 14 residues. From germline, CDR1 is SGHTA and CDR2 FQGNSA. The CDR3 DNA is TGTGCCAGCAGCTTAACCCTAAGCTCCTACGAGCAGTACTTC. As protein: CASSLTLSSYEQYF.

This clonotype was observed at least ten times. This chain links TRBV28 with TRBJ1-2, with D possibly being TRBD1 (5 bases). The V and J ends lost 6 bases and 6 bases respectively, with 14 bases between them. Germline values: CDR1 MDHEN, CDR2 SYDVKM. CDR3 length: 13 amino acids. CDR3 protein: CASSPQGADGYTF. CDR3 DNA sequence: TGTGCCAGCAGCCCGCAGGGAGCGGATGGCTACACCTTC.

This sequence joins TRBV5-1 and TRBJ2-5, with D perhaps TRBD1 (5 bases). V lost 2 bases, J lost 2 bases, and 10 bases lay in between. The CDR3 sequence is 14 residues long. Germline CDR1 and CDR2: SGHRS and YFSETQ. CDR3 region: CASSFRVGQETQYF. In nucleotides, the CDR3 is TGCGCCAGCAGCTTCAGGGTCGGACAAGAGACCCAGTACTTC.

This clonotype was observed at least ten times. The chain employs TRBV12-3 or TRBV12-4 and TRBJ1-1; 9 nucleotides line up with TRBD1. This CDR3 is built from 13 residues. J was trimmed by 11 bases and V by 7 bases; bases with no gene match: 11. DNA for the CDR3: TGTGCCAGCACCCCGAGGACAGGGGTTGAGGCTTTCTTT. It yields the protein CASTPRTGVEAFF.

CDR3 region: CASSQVPFRTRGIYNEQFF. The DNA of the CDR3 is TGTGCCAGCAGCCAAGTGCCCTTTAGGACTAGGGGGATATACAATGAGCAGTTCTTC. The V and J genes are TRBV14 and TRBJ2-1; D perhaps matches TRBD2 (7 bases). The ends were cut back, 1 base at V and 4 bases at J, with 23 bases in the middle. Per the germline V gene, CDR1 is SGHDN and CDR2 is FVKESK. The CDR3 loop spans 19 amino acids.

The gene calls are TRBV7-8 and TRBJ2-5; TRBD2 matches 11 bases. The germline CDR1 and CDR2 sequences are SGHVS and FQNEAQ. The CDR3 is 16 amino acids. The J segment lost 4 bases and the V segment lost 6 bases, leaving 10 bases of the junction unmatched. CDR3: CASRPRSGRARETQYF. The CDR3 DNA follows: TGTGCCAGCAGGCCCCGTAGCGGGAGGGCCCGAGAGACCCAGTACTTC.

This clonotype occurred many times. The chain is built from TRBV5-1 and TRBJ2-1; 12 positions agree with TRBD2. The CDR3 loop spans 15 amino acids. CDR1 is SGHRS and CDR2 is YFSETQ in the germline V gene. Trimming removed 2 bases from V and 6 bases from J; junction bases left unmatched: 3. The CDR3 is CASSFLAGGANEQFF. CDR3 DNA: TGCGCCAGCAGCTTCCTAGCGGGAGGGGCCAATGAGCAGTTCTTC.

There are a few counts of this clonotype. The CDR3 protein is CASSQVSDKPFGKLFF. The CDR3, as DNA: TGTGCCAGCAGCCAAGTTTCGGACAAACCATTCGGGAAACTGTTTTTT. V is TRBV3-1 and J is TRBJ1-4, with a tentative D call TRBD1 (5 bases). V was shortened by 1 base and J by 11 bases, with 20 bases between the two germline ends. The CDR3 extends over 16 amino acids. CDR1 and CDR2 from the germline V gene are LGHDT and YNNKEL (reference sequence). The whole variable domain, remainder taken from reference TRBV3-1 and TRBJ1-4, is DTAVSQTPKYLVTQMGNDKSIKCEQNLGHDTMYWYKQDSKKFLKIMFSYNNKELIINETVPNRFSPKSPDKAHLNLHINSLELGDSAVYFCASSQVSDKPFGKLFFGSGTQLSVL.

The chain uses TRBV27 and TRBJ1-1; D remains ambiguous. V lost 6 bases, J lost 3 bases, and 11 bases lay in between. Per germline, CDR1 MNHEY and CDR2 SMNVEV (reference sequence). There are 13 residues in the CDR3. CDR3: CASRKTVYTEAFF. Here the CDR3 DNA reads TGTGCCAGCAGGAAGACGGTATACACTGAAGCTTTCTTT.

The sample holds many counts of this clonotype. This rearrangement joins TRBV5-1 to TRBJ2-7; D ambiguous. This CDR3 spans 15 amino acids. Trimming shortened V by 4 bases and J by 2 bases, and 16 bases separated the two germline ends. CDR1 and CDR2 (germline): SGHRS, YFSETQ. The CDR3 nucleotides are TGCGCCAGCAGCGTTCTCCCGGGTCCCACCTACGAGCAGTACTTC. Translation: CASSVLPGPTYEQYF. Supplemented by reference TRBV5-1 and TRBJ2-7, the full variable domain reads KAGVTQTPRYLIKTRGQQVTLSCSPISGHRSVSWYQQTPGQGLQFLFEYFSETQRNKGNFPGRFSGRQFSNSRSEMNVSTLELGDSALYLCASSVLPGPTYEQYFGPGTRLTVT.

This clonotype came up a few times. The chain employs TRBV3-1 and TRBJ2-7; no definite D call. Trimming stripped 5 bases from V and 3 bases from J, with 11 bases between. Per germline, CDR1 LGHDT and CDR2 YNNKEL (reference sequence). The CDR3 spans 13 residues. CDR3 in amino acids: CASSKPANYEQYF. CDR3 nucleotide sequence: TGTGCCAGCAGCAAACCAGCAAACTACGAGCAGTACTTC.

This clonotype was observed many times. The CDR3 sequence: CASSQGGRARNEQFF. The CDR3, as DNA: TGTGCCAGCAGCCAAGGCGGGAGGGCCAGGAATGAGCAGTTCTTC. V gene TRBV3-1 combines with J gene TRBJ2-1; TRBD2 matches at 9 bases. This CDR3 has 15 amino acids. The germline CDR1 and CDR2 sequences are LGHDT and YNNKEL (reference sequence). Trimming cost V 1 base and J 7 bases; bases outside gene matches: 5.

This clonotype was seen many times. V usage is TRBV29-1 and J usage is TRBJ2-2; D gene unclear. Trimming stripped 2 bases from V and 2 bases from J, with 12 bases between. Germline V gene data show CDR1 as SQVTM and CDR2 as ANQGSEA. There are 15 residues in the CDR3. The DNA of the CDR3 is TGCAGCGTTGAACGGGCCGACCTTAACACCGGGGAGCTGTTTTTT. Translated, it gives CSVERADLNTGELFF.

Only a few counts were recorded for this clonotype. The V call is TRBV7-9, the J call TRBJ2-7; tentative D call: TRBD1 (5 bases). Per germline, CDR1 SEHNR and CDR2 FQNEAQ (reference sequence). This CDR3 is 12 amino acids long. V was trimmed by 5 bases and J by 7 bases, leaving 12 bases between them. The CDR3 sequence is CASSPRVREQYF. CDR3 sequence (DNA): TGTGCCAGCAGCCCCAGGGTTCGTGAGCAGTACTTC.

This clonotype occurred many times. The chain has TRBV7-3 and TRBJ1-5, with D possibly TRBD1 on 5 matching bases. This CDR3 contains 13 residues. Between the trimmed V and J ends, which lost 5 bases and 5 bases, there was a span of 10 bases. Germline values: CDR1 SGHTA, CDR2 FQGTGA. This chain's CDR3 is CASSRDRYQPQHF. The CDR3 region has the DNA TGTGCCAGCAGCAGGGACCGATATCAGCCCCAGCATTTT.

This clonotype has just a few counts. The J gene is TRBJ1-1, the V gene TRBV12-3 or TRBV12-4; D remains unclear. Trimming shortened V by 7 bases and J by 0 bases, and 6 bases separated the two germline ends. The CDR3 contains 12 residues. The CDR3 DNA reads as TGTGCCAGCAATAGCATGAACACTGAAGCTTTCTTT. It translates to CASNSMNTEAFF.

This clonotype was found many times. The rearrangement links TRBV29-1 to TRBJ2-7; 7 bases fit TRBD1. The CDR3 has 13 amino acids. From germline, CDR1 is SQVTM and CDR2 ANQGSEA. Germline trimming cut 5 bases from V and 0 bases from J; bases unmatched to any gene: 4. CDR3 in DNA: TGCAGCGTTTCCCGGGACAGCTCCTACGAGCAGTACTTC. Translating gives CSVSRDSSYEQYF.

This clonotype was detected a few times. This rearrangement joins TRBV19 to TRBJ2-2, with unresolved D. Trimming took 5 bases from V and 5 from J, leaving 6 bases between them. The CDR3 sequence is 12 residues long. Germline-derived CDR1 and CDR2 are LNHDA and SQIVND (reference sequence). DNA of the CDR3: TGTGCCAGTAGTGTCTTTACCGGGGAGCTGTTTTTT. It encodes CASSVFTGELFF.

This clonotype was detected many times. The chain is built from TRBV28 and TRBJ1-5; tentative D call: TRBD1 (6 bases). Germline CDR1 reads MDHEN; CDR2 reads SYDVKM. This CDR3 has 14 amino acids. The V and J ends lost 2 bases and 6 bases respectively, with 11 bases between them. The chain's CDR3 is CASSLPVGGQPQHF. The CDR3 bases are TGTGCCAGCAGTTTACCGGTAGGGGGTCAGCCCCAGCATTTT. The full variable domain, with the rest looked up from reference TRBV28 and TRBJ1-5, is DVKVTQSSRYLVKRTGEKVFLECVQDMDHENMFWYRQDPGLGLRLIYFSYDVKMKEKGDIPEGYSVSREKKERFSLILESASTNQTSMYLCASSLPVGGQPQHFGDGTRLSIL.

Comments on this clonotype: One end of the junction fails to match germline, which may point to a read error. The rearrangement links TRBV19 to TRBJ2-3; 13 bases map to TRBD2. Germline CDR1 reads LNHDA; CDR2 reads SQIVND (reference sequence). The CDR3 totals 18 residues. The CDR3 coding sequence is TGTGCCAGTAGTATCTGGACTAGCGGGAGAGGGGGGACAGACACGCAGTATTTT. Its translation: CASSIWTSGRGGTDTQYF.

This clonotype has a count of ten or more. The J gene is TRBJ2-3, the V gene TRBV12-3 or TRBV12-4; the match to TRBD2 covers 8 bases. There are 15 residues in the CDR3. V dropped 6 bases and J dropped 4; count of bases not matched to a gene: 9. The CDR3 loop reads CASSPRASGPDTQYF. In DNA, the CDR3 is TGTGCCAGCAGCCCTAGGGCTAGCGGGCCAGATACGCAGTATTTT.

This clonotype was detected ten times or more. Here the CDR3 DNA reads TGTGCCAGCAGGTCCATGCCCTTAGGCACCGGGGAGCTGTTTTTT. Translation: CASRSMPLGTGELFF. The chain employs TRBV28 and TRBJ2-2; no reliable D call. Trimming took off 6 bases at V and 4 bases at J, with 15 bases between the two ends. Germline loops: CDR1 MDHEN, CDR2 SYDVKM. This CDR3 is built from 15 residues. The full variable domain, in which reference TRBV28 and TRBJ2-2 provide the parts outside the CDR3, is DVKVTQSSRYLVKRTGEKVFLECVQDMDHENMFWYRQDPGLGLRLIYFSYDVKMKEKGDIPEGYSVSREKKERFSLILESASTNQTSMYLCASRSMPLGTGELFFGEGSRLTVL.

This clonotype came up many times. The chain employs TRBV11-2 and TRBJ1-1; D unresolved. The V end was cut by 5 bases, the J end by 8 bases, with 9 bases between. Per the germline V gene, CDR1 is SGHAT and CDR2 is FQNNGV. CDR3 size: 11 residues. Here the CDR3 DNA reads TGTGCCAGCAGCAACTCAGTAGAAGCTTTCTTT. The encoded protein is CASSNSVEAFF.

This clonotype was seen repeatedly, ten times or more. The V and J genes are TRBV27 and TRBJ1-1; possible D gene TRBD1, 6 bases. Trimming stripped 4 bases from V and 3 bases from J, with 15 bases between. CDR1 and CDR2 from the germline V gene are MNHEY and SMNVEV (reference sequence). CDR3 length: 15 residues. The CDR3 protein is CASSSRTAPHTEAFF. CDR3 coding DNA: TGTGCCAGCAGTTCCCGGACAGCACCCCACACTGAAGCTTTCTTT.

This clonotype was counted many times. CDR3 amino acids: CASSQDLVRGEAFF. As DNA, the CDR3 is TGTGCCAGCAGCCAAGATCTTGTGAGGGGTGAAGCTTTCTTT. The J gene is TRBJ1-1, the V gene TRBV3-1, with D possibly matching TRBD1 (5 bases). Germline values: CDR1 LGHDT, CDR2 YNNKEL (reference sequence). The CDR3 totals 14 residues. V lost 0 bases, J lost 7 bases, and 12 bases lay in between.

The CDR3 spells CASRTGTVNQPQHF. The CDR3 DNA reads as TGTGCCAGCAGGACCGGGACGGTCAATCAGCCCCAGCATTTT. The J gene is TRBJ1-5, the V gene TRBV6-2 or TRBV6-3; possible D gene TRBD1, 5 bases. Germline V CDR1 and CDR2: MNHEY, SVGEGT. Trimming took 6 bases from V and 3 from J, leaving 12 bases between them. This CDR3 is 14 amino acids long.

This clonotype occurred many times. The rearrangement links TRBV9 to TRBJ1-6; D perhaps matches TRBD1 (6 bases). Germline V CDR1 and CDR2: SGDLS, YYNGEE. The CDR3 contains 15 residues. V gave up 0 bases and J gave up 9 bases, with 13 bases separating them. CDR3 DNA: TGTGCCAGCAGCGTAGCAGGCAGGGGAAGTTCACCCCTCCACTTT. It is translated as CASSVAGRGSSPLHF.

This clonotype appeared many times. This chain uses TRBV10-3 with TRBJ1-3; D uncertain. Trimming left V 6 bases short and J 0 bases short, with 6 bases between. This CDR3 is 13 amino acids long. The V gene's germline CDR1 is ENHRY and CDR2 SYGVKD. CDR3 sequence (DNA): TGTGCCATCAGGAATCACTCTGGAAACACCATATATTTT. Its protein is CAIRNHSGNTIYF.

This clonotype was seen a few times. The chain couples TRBV10-3 to TRBJ2-1; tentative D call: TRBD2 (6 bases). V was clipped by 6 bases and J by 7 bases, with 16 bases between them. Germline V gene sequence: CDR1 ENHRY, CDR2 SYGVKD. The CDR3 spans 14 residues. CDR3 DNA sequence: TGTGCCATCAGCCCGTCAGGAGGGAGTAATGAGCAGTTCTTC. It yields the protein CAISPSGGSNEQFF.